The 31 T cell receptor beta chains below all came from one sample that was sequenced in a study of blood T cell repertoires in COVID-19. Data came from immunoSEQ multiplex PCR; TCRdb stores just in-frame clones and leaves some out. The data contain about 230,000 clones, about 90% of them singletons. What was sequenced was PBMCs or T cells enriched from blood (not recorded which). These receptors were taken from a man younger than 40 who had recovered from COVID-19.

The chain uses TRBV30 and TRBJ2-5; D might be TRBD1 (5 bases). The V end was cut by 8 bases, the J end by 5 bases, with 12 bases between. Germline V lookup: CDR1 GTSNPN, CDR2 SVGIG (reference sequence). The CDR3 has 11 residues. CDR3 sequence (DNA): TGTGCCCTTAGGGGCTCGGAGACCCAGTACTTC. This codes for CALRGSETQYF.

The count of this clone is one. The chain couples TRBV9 to TRBJ2-2, with TRBD2 matching 11 bases. Trimming removed 3 bases from V and 7 bases from J; junction bases left unmatched: 5. From germline, CDR1 is SGDLS and CDR2 YYNGEE. The CDR3 runs 15 residues. The CDR3 nucleotides are TGTGCCAGCAGCGGAACTAGCGGGAGAAACGGGGAGCTGTTTTTT. Translated, it gives CASSGTSGRNGELFF.

The J gene is TRBJ2-7, the V gene TRBV7-9, with 8 bases matching TRBD2. The CDR3 totals 15 residues. V trimming: 1 base; J trimming: 5 bases; junction bases outside the gene matches: 7. Germline V gives CDR1 SEHNR, CDR2 FQNEAQ (reference sequence). The CDR3 is CASSLVGGRKHEQYF. In DNA form, the CDR3 reads TGTGCCAGCAGCTTAGTTGGCGGGAGGAAACACGAGCAGTACTTC.

This rearrangement joins TRBV5-1 to TRBJ1-2; 9 positions agree with TRBD1. This CDR3 comprises 15 residues. Germline assignment: CDR1 SGHRS and CDR2 YFSETQ. The J segment lost 5 bases and the V segment lost 2 bases, leaving 7 bases of the junction unmatched. The CDR3 bases are TGCGCCAGCAGCTTAACAGGGGGCGCTGAGTATGGCTACACCTTC. Translated: CASSLTGGAEYGYTF.

The chain employs TRBV4-1 and TRBJ1-5; weak D call: TRBD1 (5 bases). This CDR3 has 15 amino acids. CDR1 is MGHRA and CDR2 is YSYEKL in the germline V gene. The V gene lost 1 base and the J gene lost 7 bases, with 14 bases spanning the gap. The CDR3 region is CASSQGWISGQPQHF. In DNA form, the CDR3 reads TGCGCCAGCAGCCAAGGGTGGATCTCAGGGCAGCCCCAGCATTTT.

The V gene is TRBV7-9, the J gene TRBJ2-7; D is possibly TRBD1 (5 bases). This CDR3 region has 14 residues. V lost 1 base and J lost 5, with 12 bases in between. Germline V gene data show CDR1 as SEHNR and CDR2 as FQNEAQ (reference sequence). In DNA form, the CDR3 reads TGTGCCAGCAGCTTAGAGCAGGGTTTTCACGAGCAGTACTTC. Translated, it gives CASSLEQGFHEQYF.

This chain joins TRBV2 and TRBJ1-2, with 9 bases lining up with TRBD1. This CDR3 has 14 amino acids. V trimming: 8 bases; J trimming: 7 bases; junction bases outside the gene matches: 11. Per the germline V gene, CDR1 is SNHLY and CDR2 is FYNNEI. DNA of the CDR3: TGTGCCAGCGGGGTACGACAGGGGGTCTCTGGCTACACCTTC. Translation: CASGVRQGVSGYTF.

The V gene is TRBV28, the J gene TRBJ2-1, with 8 positions matching TRBD2. This CDR3 comprises 16 residues. J gave up 0 bases and V 5 bases, and 6 bases lay outside the gene matches. Germline V gene sequence: CDR1 MDHEN, CDR2 SYDVKM. CDR3 sequence (DNA): TGTGCCAGCAGTCCCCAGCGGGAGAGCTCCTACAATGAGCAGTTCTTC. Translating gives CASSPQRESSYNEQFF. Full variable domain (rest looked up from reference TRBV28 and TRBJ2-1): DVKVTQSSRYLVKRTGEKVFLECVQDMDHENMFWYRQDPGLGLRLIYFSYDVKMKEKGDIPEGYSVSREKKERFSLILESASTNQTSMYLCASSPQRESSYNEQFFGPGTRLTVL.

The chain uses TRBV18 and TRBJ2-2; possible D gene TRBD2, 5 bases. CDR3 length: 13 residues. The V end lost 3 bases, the J end lost 6 bases, and 8 bases lay between the germline ends. Germline V gene data show CDR1 as KGHSH and CDR2 as LQKENI. CDR3: CASSPRVSGELFF. The CDR3 DNA reads TGTGCCAGCTCACCGAGGGTTTCCGGGGAGCTGTTTTTT.

J is TRBJ1-1 and V is TRBV7-2; D is undetermined. This CDR3 region has 15 residues. Trimming cost V 2 bases and J 4 bases, with 14 bases left between them. Germline-derived CDR1 and CDR2 are SGHTA and FQGNSA. The CDR3 sequence is CASSLWSQSGTEAFF. CDR3 DNA: TGTGCCAGCAGCTTATGGAGTCAGTCGGGCACTGAAGCTTTCTTT.

This chain uses TRBV5-1 with TRBJ1-5, with D perhaps matching TRBD1 (6 bases). The V gene's germline CDR1 is SGHRS and CDR2 YFSETQ. The ends were cut back, 4 bases at V and 0 bases at J, with 8 bases in the middle. This CDR3 has 14 residues. CDR3 sequence reads: CASSPDSSNQPQHF. CDR3 coding DNA: TGCGCCAGCAGCCCGGACAGTAGCAATCAGCCCCAGCATTTT.

The chain uses TRBV27 and TRBJ2-1, with 9 bases matching TRBD2. The CDR3 extends over 16 amino acids. Germline V gene lookup returns CDR1 MNHEY and CDR2 SMNVEV (reference sequence). V dropped 3 bases and J dropped 7; count of bases not matched to a gene: 10. As DNA, the CDR3 is TGTGCCAGCAGTTTCTTGCGGGGGGGGGCGGTTAATGAGCAGTTCTTC. It codes for CASSFLRGGAVNEQFF.

V and J are TRBV4-1 and TRBJ2-7; the match to TRBD2 covers 8 bases. The CDR3 sequence is 16 residues long. Germline trimming cut 2 bases from V and 3 bases from J; bases unmatched to any gene: 9. Germline assignment: CDR1 MGHRA and CDR2 YSYEKL. The CDR3 DNA is TGCGCCAGCAGCCAAAACCCAAATAGCGGGGTCTACGAGCAGTACTTC. This encodes CASSQNPNSGVYEQYF.

The V call is TRBV2, the J call TRBJ2-3; TRBD1 aligns across 7 bases. Germline values: CDR1 SNHLY, CDR2 FYNNEI. This CDR3 spans 14 amino acids. J lost 6 bases, V lost 2 bases, and 5 bases had no gene match. CDR3 amino acids: CASSETRQGDTQYF. Written as DNA, the CDR3 is TGTGCCAGCAGTGAAACACGACAGGGCGATACGCAGTATTTT.

CDR3 region: CASSPWVDRNQPQHF. Written as DNA, the CDR3 is TGTGCCAGCAGCCCCTGGGTGGACAGAAATCAGCCCCAGCATTTT. The V and J genes are TRBV7-2 and TRBJ1-5; TRBD1 is a possible D gene (6 bases). This CDR3 is built from 15 residues. V was cut by 5 bases and J by 4 bases, with 15 bases left in between. Germline V gives CDR1 SGHTA, CDR2 FQGNSA.

The chain carries TRBV4-2 and TRBJ1-2; D gene ambiguous. CDR1 is LGHNA, CDR2 YNFKEQ, per germline. The V and J ends lost 0 bases and 4 bases respectively, with 6 bases between them. The CDR3 totals 13 residues. CDR3 in amino acids: CASSQEAFYGYTF. The DNA for the CDR3 is TGTGCCAGCAGCCAAGAAGCCTTCTATGGCTACACCTTC.

The V gene is TRBV10-3, the J gene TRBJ1-5, with D possibly matching TRBD1 (5 bases). V was shortened by 9 bases and J by 1 base, with 16 bases between the two germline ends. This CDR3 is 15 amino acids long. Germline loops: CDR1 ENHRY, CDR2 SYGVKD. The CDR3 coding sequence is TGTGCCATTCACCCCCTTCGGGGGAGCAATCAGCCCCAGCATTTT. Amino acid sequence: CAIHPLRGSNQPQHF.

The genes are TRBV5-4 and TRBJ2-3, with D possibly matching TRBD2 (5 bases). CDR1 SGHNT and CDR2 YYREEE come from the germline V gene (reference sequence). Trimming pared 3 bases from V and 0 bases from J, leaving 11 bases between. CDR3 length equals 15 residues. CDR3 loop: CASSSRTLSTDTQYF. CDR3 DNA: TGTGCCAGCAGCTCTCGGACTTTAAGCACAGATACGCAGTATTTT.

The chain is built from TRBV12-3 or TRBV12-4 and TRBJ1-3; D might be TRBD1 (5 bases). This CDR3 spans 13 amino acids. V was trimmed by 2 bases and J by 16 bases, leaving 18 bases between them. In DNA form, the CDR3 reads TGTGCCAGCAGTTTAAGTAGTGGGACTGTTTATTATTTT. Translation gives CASSLSSGTVYYF.

This clone was observed a few times. The chain has TRBV6-1 and TRBJ2-1; D is ambiguous. CDR3 size: 14 residues. Germline CDR1 and CDR2: MNHNS and SASEGT. V was shortened by 2 bases and J by 3 bases, with 8 bases between the two germline ends. The CDR3 is CASSEINGYNEQFF. The CDR3 nucleotides are TGTGCCAGCAGTGAAATCAACGGCTACAATGAGCAGTTCTTC.

The J gene is TRBJ1-5, the V gene TRBV2, with 8 bases that match TRBD1. The CDR3 consists of 14 residues. The ends lost 6 bases at V and 2 bases at J; junction bases unmatched: 3. Germline lookup yields CDR1 SNHLY and CDR2 FYNNEI. The CDR3 sequence: CASRATGGNQPQHF. The CDR3 DNA reads TGTGCCAGCAGGGCGACAGGGGGCAATCAGCCCCAGCATTTT.

The genes are TRBV2 and TRBJ2-7, with D maybe TRBD2 (6 bases). The CDR3 runs 14 residues. Trimming stripped 8 bases from V and 0 bases from J, with 14 bases between. Germline V CDR1 and CDR2: SNHLY, FYNNEI. The CDR3 region has the DNA TGTGCCAGCGTGGAGGGACTGAGCTCCTACGAGCAGTACTTC. It codes for CASVEGLSSYEQYF.

The chain has TRBV4-1 and TRBJ2-7; 15 positions match TRBD2. Germline V gives CDR1 MGHRA, CDR2 YSYEKL. Trimming took 0 bases from V and 3 from J; bases not matched to a gene: 9. The CDR3 is 19 amino acids. CDR3 residues: CASSQEDGTSGGQVYEQYF. The CDR3 region has the DNA TGCGCCAGCAGCCAAGAAGACGGGACTAGCGGGGGGCAAGTCTACGAGCAGTACTTC.

The chain has TRBV5-4 and TRBJ1-2; the D gene is possibly TRBD1 (6 bases). V was pared by 0 bases and J by 8 bases, with 20 bases between. Germline V gene lookup returns CDR1 SGHNT and CDR2 YYREEE (reference sequence). The CDR3 is 16 residues long. This CDR3 is CASSLALQGGVLGYTF. The CDR3 region has the DNA TGTGCCAGCAGCTTGGCCCTACAGGGAGGGGTTTTAGGCTACACCTTC.

This chain uses TRBV6-2 or TRBV6-3 with TRBJ2-7; D is possibly TRBD1 (6 bases). The CDR3 contains 13 residues. From germline, CDR1 is MNHEY and CDR2 SVGEGT. Trimming pared 2 bases from V and 3 bases from J, leaving 8 bases between. CDR3 in DNA: TGTGCCAGCAGTTACGGACAGATCTACGAGCAGTACTTC. It codes for CASSYGQIYEQYF.

The rearrangement uses TRBV19 and TRBJ1-2; the D gene is possibly TRBD1 (5 bases). Trimming took off 3 bases at V and 7 bases at J, with 18 bases between the two ends. From germline, CDR1 is LNHDA and CDR2 SQIVND (reference sequence). The CDR3 length is 15 residues. CDR3 sequence (DNA): TGTGCCAGTAGTATTTCCATGGGGCTGGAAGTTGGCTACACCTTC. Translating it yields CASSISMGLEVGYTF. Full variable domain (missing parts from reference TRBV19 and TRBJ1-2): DGGITQSPKYLFRKEGQNVTLSCEQNLNHDAMYWYRQDPGQGLRLIYYSQIVNDFQKGDIAEGYSVSREKKESFPLTVTSAQKNPTAFYLCASSISMGLEVGYTFGSGTRLTVV.

This clone was picked up one time. This sequence joins TRBV6-5 and TRBJ1-5; unclear D gene. Germline V lookup: CDR1 MNHEY, CDR2 SVGAGI. Trimming took 8 bases from V and 3 from J, leaving 14 bases between them. This CDR3 is 14 amino acids long. CDR3 protein: CASAPWLDNQPQHF. DNA of the CDR3: TGTGCCAGCGCCCCCTGGTTAGACAATCAGCCCCAGCATTTT.

V gene TRBV24-1 combines with J gene TRBJ2-3, with a weak D call TRBD2 (5 bases). Germline V lookup: CDR1 KGHDR, CDR2 SFDVKD. The CDR3 is made up of 12 amino acids. Between the trimmed V and J ends, which lost 5 bases and 3 bases, there was a span of 5 bases. DNA for the CDR3: TGTGCCACCAGTGGGAGGACAGATACGCAGTATTTT. As protein: CATSGRTDTQYF.

The chain couples TRBV6-5 to TRBJ2-7; D call uncertain. Trimming stripped 5 bases from V and 2 bases from J, with 13 bases between. From germline, CDR1 is MNHEY and CDR2 SVGAGI. This CDR3 has 14 amino acids. Here the CDR3 reads CASSTSTPPYEQYF. The CDR3 DNA reads TGTGCCAGCAGTACCTCGACACCACCCTACGAGCAGTACTTC.

The chain uses TRBV5-4 and TRBJ2-3; 8 positions match TRBD1. Per the germline V gene, CDR1 is SGHNT and CDR2 is YYREEE (reference sequence). The CDR3 length is 15 residues. Unmatched junction bases numbered 9, after V lost 7 bases and J lost 2 bases. The CDR3 nucleotides are TGTGCCAGCCACCGACAGGGGTCGTTCACAGATACGCAGTATTTT. Translated: CASHRQGSFTDTQYF. The full variable domain, with the rest looked up from reference TRBV5-4 and TRBJ2-3, is ETGVTQSPTHLIKTRGQQVTLRCSSQSGHNTVSWYQQALGQGPQFIFQYYREEENGRGNFPPRFSGLQFPNYSSELNVNALELDDSALYLCASHRQGSFTDTQYFGPGTRLTVL.

The chain employs TRBV18 and TRBJ1-5, with TRBD1 identical over 7 bases. V lost 4 bases to trimming and J lost 2 bases; unmatched junction nucleotides: 8. The CDR3 extends over 16 amino acids. The germline gives CDR1 KGHSH, CDR2 LQKENI. This chain's CDR3 is CASSLSEGARNQPQHF. CDR3 in DNA: TGTGCCAGCTCACTCTCTGAGGGGGCGCGCAATCAGCCCCAGCATTTT.